The entry below gives a single TCR beta chain sequence along with its context. Trimming cost V 6 bases and J 0 bases, with 10 bases left between them. This CDR3 contains 14 residues. From germline, CDR1 is MNHEY and CDR2 SMNVEV (reference sequence). Generated by immunoSEQ multiplex PCR, the TCRdb table keeps only in-frame clones and is missing some. In the table there are around 1,900,000 clones, 90% to 95% of which are singletons. The sample is drawn from a study of shared clonotypes between healthy human individuals. Terminally differentiated effector memory CD45RA+ cells were excluded from the naive CD8 cells, which were CD45RO-negative and positively selected for CCR7.

The sequencing input was naive CD8+ T cells from PBMCs. V is TRBV27 and J is TRBJ2-3, with TRBD1 as a possible D gene (6 bases). The receptor was derived from a man younger than 30 in good health. Some clones in this sample may be carry-over from other donors' samples. The CDR3 DNA sequence: TGTGCCAGCAGGGTACAGGGTAGCACAGATACGCAGTATTTT. Protein product: CASRVQGSTDTQYF.